This T cell receptor (beta chain) was sequenced for a study of cytomegalovirus exposure and HLA in healthy donors. In germline, CDR1 is MRHNA, CDR2 SNTAGT. V was trimmed by 6 bases and J by 3 bases, leaving 11 bases between them. CDR3 length: 13 residues. The PCR ran on 60 Vbeta and 13 Jbeta primers. Clones were read by immunoSEQ multiplex PCR, and TCRdb kept only the in-frame ones, dropping some. The sample lists fewer than 200,000 clones; approximately 81% were seen once. The sequence was obtained from a woman aged 25 to 39 in good health and CMV-seropositive. Source material: PBMCs. This rearrangement joins TRBV6-4 to TRBJ1-1; D may be TRBD1 (5 bases). CDR3 loop: CASRAGVYTEAFF. The CDR3 DNA is TGTGCCAGCAGAGCGGGGGTTTACACTGAAGCTTTCTTT.